This TCR beta chain stems from a study of blood T cells in healthy people across ages. Germline V lookup: CDR1 LNHNV, CDR2 YYDKDF (reference sequence). V shed 0 bases and J shed 9 bases, with 20 bases lying between them. There are 16 residues in the CDR3. With a J-beta primer mix and a sample-barcoded 5' primer, a second PCR ran about 7 to 11 cycles. From the 5' RACE reads, TCRdb called clonotypes with MiXCR, one entry per CDR3 protein. Among 600,000 to 800,000 distinct CDR3 sequences listed, roughly 20% were seen once. General observations from the study: Researchers said unsorted PBMCs prevented a conclusive naive versus antigen-experienced comparison.

A note on this clonotype: The antigen is not known.

This receptor was identified in a man aged 70 or older in good health. Sequencing was done on a sample of blood. The chain links TRBV15 to TRBJ1-1; D possibly corresponds to TRBD1 (6 bases). In DNA, the CDR3 is TGTGCCACCAGCAGAGATCTCTCGGGGGCCCACGCTCAAGCTTTCTTT. Its translation: CATSRDLSGAHAQAFF.